This passage covers 28 T cell receptor beta chains from one sample sequenced in a study of OX40 agonist ivuxolimab in advanced cancers. The data were produced by immunoSEQ multiplex PCR, yet TCRdb's version contains in-frame clones alone and is incomplete. The data contain tens of thousands of clones, 70% to 85% of them singletons. The material was CD4+ or CD8+ T cells sorted from blood, obtained in a trial of the OX40 agonist ivuxolimab. These receptors originate from an adult with an advanced solid tumor such as melanoma, head and neck, liver or kidney cancer.

CDR3 loop: CASSYGTGASTDTQYF. The CDR3 region has the DNA TGCGCCAGCAGCTACGGGACAGGGGCGAGCACAGATACGCAGTATTTT. The chain couples TRBV5-1 to TRBJ2-3, with 10 bases fitting TRBD1. The J segment lost 0 bases and the V segment lost 3 bases, leaving 4 bases of the junction unmatched. CDR1 is SGHRS and CDR2 is YFSETQ in the germline V gene. The CDR3 has 16 residues.

The chain carries TRBV6-5 and TRBJ2-7; tentatively, D is TRBD1 (5 bases). Germline CDR1 and CDR2: MNHEY and SVGAGI. Trimming shortened V by 8 bases and J by 1 base, and 12 bases separated the two germline ends. The CDR3 length is 13 residues. This CDR3 is CASLVDTSYEQYV. The DNA of the CDR3 is TGTGCCAGCCTGGTGGACACGTCCTACGAGCAGTACGTC.

CDR3 coding DNA: TGTGCCAGCAGTGTGGGGGGGCCCTATGGCTACACCTTC. Translation gives CASSVGGPYGYTF. The chain has TRBV2 and TRBJ1-2; TRBD1 might be the D (6 bases). The CDR3 is 13 residues long. Trimming shortened V by 4 bases and J by 4 bases, and 10 bases separated the two germline ends. The germline gives CDR1 SNHLY, CDR2 FYNNEI. Supplemented by reference TRBV2 and TRBJ1-2, the full variable domain reads EPEVTQTPSHQVTQMGQEVILRCVPISNHLYFYWYRQILGQKVEFLVSFYNNEISEKSEIFDDQFSVERPDGSNFTLKIRSTKLEDSAMYFCASSVGGPYGYTFGSGTRLTVV.

The chain is built from TRBV9 and TRBJ2-2; possible D gene TRBD2, 5 bases. The germline gives CDR1 SGDLS, CDR2 YYNGEE. V was cut by 4 bases and J by 0 bases, with 10 bases left in between. The CDR3 runs to 15 residues. The CDR3 region is CASSPPGTNTGELFF. CDR3 DNA: TGTGCCAGCAGCCCTCCGGGGACGAACACCGGGGAGCTGTTTTTT.

In its sample, this clone was seen once. The V gene is TRBV6-1, the J gene TRBJ1-2; D gene uncertain. CDR3 length: 13 amino acids. The V end lost 3 bases, the J end lost 6 bases, and 11 bases lay between the germline ends. Germline values: CDR1 MNHNS, CDR2 SASEGT. CDR3 protein: CASSDGPWDGYTF. Written as DNA, the CDR3 is TGTGCCAGCAGTGACGGACCGTGGGATGGCTACACCTTC.

The chain has TRBV5-4 and TRBJ2-1; 9 bases are a match to TRBD1. V was clipped by 3 bases and J by 8 bases; unmatched bases: 9. This CDR3 region has 15 residues. Germline-derived CDR1 and CDR2 are SGHNT and YYREEE (reference sequence). CDR3 in DNA: TGTGCCAGCAGCTCACAGGGGGCGCGGGCGGATGAGCAGTTCTTC. Protein product: CASSSQGARADEQFF.

The V call is TRBV6-1, the J call TRBJ2-4; 8 bases map to TRBD1. CDR3 length equals 20 residues. Germline loops: CDR1 MNHNS, CDR2 SASEGT. After removal of 1 base from V and 0 bases from J, the junction contained 14 bases not matched to a gene. The CDR3 reads CASSEDVSGGRSVAKNIQYF. CDR3 sequence (DNA): TGTGCCAGCAGTGAAGATGTGTCAGGGGGCCGTAGTGTAGCCAAAAACATTCAGTACTTC.

The chain couples TRBV9 to TRBJ2-7; D is unclear. This CDR3 spans 15 amino acids. Germline loops: CDR1 SGDLS, CDR2 YYNGEE. Trimming shortened V by 4 bases and J by 0 bases, and 14 bases separated the two germline ends. CDR3 sequence reads: CASSPYPGYSYEQYF. The DNA for the CDR3 is TGTGCCAGCAGCCCTTACCCGGGCTACTCCTACGAGCAGTACTTC.

The V and J genes are TRBV6-6 and TRBJ1-3; D might be TRBD1 (5 bases). This CDR3 is built from 15 residues. The germline CDR1 and CDR2 sequences are MNHNY and SVGAGI (reference sequence). Trimming removed 7 bases at V and 0 bases at J, with 13 bases between. CDR3 DNA: TGTGCCAGCAAGTCCCGGGACGGCTCTGGAAACACCATATATTTT. Translation: CASKSRDGSGNTIYF.

The genes are TRBV19 and TRBJ2-1; D unclear. V was trimmed by 5 bases and J by 0 bases, leaving 8 bases between them. The germline V gene encodes CDR1 LNHDA and CDR2 SQIVND (reference sequence). The CDR3 runs to 14 residues. CDR3 DNA sequence: TGTGCCAGTAGTTGGTCATACTCCTACAATGAGCAGTTCTTC. It codes for CASSWSYSYNEQFF.

This rearrangement joins TRBV6-1 to TRBJ2-3; D perhaps matches TRBD2 (6 bases). From germline, CDR1 is MNHNS and CDR2 SASEGT. The V gene lost 3 bases and the J gene lost 0 bases, with 16 bases spanning the gap. CDR3 size: 17 residues. This CDR3 reads CASSDPMASESTDTQYF. The CDR3 DNA reads TGTGCCAGCAGTGACCCGATGGCTAGCGAAAGCACAGATACGCAGTATTTT.

The V and J genes are TRBV7-9 and TRBJ2-7; weak D call: TRBD2 (5 bases). Trimming cost V 3 bases and J 4 bases, with 10 bases left between them. The CDR3 runs to 13 residues. CDR1 is SEHNR and CDR2 is FQNEAQ in the germline V gene (reference sequence). The CDR3 loop reads CASSFGETYEQYF. Written as DNA, the CDR3 is TGTGCCAGCAGCTTCGGGGAGACGTACGAGCAGTACTTC.

This clone has just a few counts. This chain links TRBV19 with TRBJ1-1; D perhaps matches TRBD1 (6 bases). Germline lookup yields CDR1 LNHDA and CDR2 SQIVND (reference sequence). The CDR3 runs 12 residues. Trimming took off 11 bases at V and 1 base at J, with 11 bases between the two ends. The chain's CDR3 is CAATGPNTEAFF. In nucleotides, the CDR3 is TGTGCCGCGACAGGTCCGAACACTGAAGCTTTCTTT.

V usage is TRBV2 and J usage is TRBJ2-5; 13 bases are a match to TRBD2. The CDR3 contains 15 residues. The V gene end was trimmed by 4 bases and the J gene end by 5 bases; junction bases not matched to a gene: 4. In germline, CDR1 is SNHLY, CDR2 FYNNEI. The CDR3 DNA follows: TGTGCCAGCAGTGGGACTAGCGGGAGTCGGGAGACCCAGTACTTC. This gives the protein CASSGTSGSRETQYF.

V is TRBV7-3 and J is TRBJ2-6; no clear D. Trimming took 4 bases from V and 0 from J, leaving 13 bases between them. The germline V gene has CDR1 SGHTA and CDR2 FQGTGA. The CDR3 extends over 17 amino acids. CDR3 bases: TGTGCCAGCAGCTCCAGACCGCCCAGCTCTGGGGCCAACGTCCTGACTTTC. It specifies CASSSRPPSSGANVLTF.

This clone occurred a few times. CDR3 in amino acids: CASSLGAGNTIYF. In DNA form, the CDR3 reads TGTGCCAGCAGCTTAGGAGCTGGAAACACCATATATTTT. The gene calls are TRBV7-9 and TRBJ1-3; no clear D. CDR3 length: 13 residues. Trimming shortened V by 1 base and J by 2 bases, and 3 bases separated the two germline ends. Germline V gene sequence: CDR1 SEHNR, CDR2 FQNEAQ (reference sequence).

J is TRBJ2-7 and V is TRBV12-5; D may be TRBD2 (5 bases). Germline V gene data show CDR1 as LGHNT and CDR2 as FRNRAP. This CDR3 is 12 amino acids long. Between the trimmed V and J ends, which lost 5 bases and 6 bases, there was a span of 11 bases. The CDR3 DNA is TGTGCTAGTGGTATCCCCCGGGGCGAGCAGTACGTC. It is translated as CASGIPRGEQYV.

The J gene is TRBJ1-1, the V gene TRBV5-6; 7 bases map to TRBD1. The germline V gene has CDR1 SGHDT and CDR2 YYEEEE. This CDR3 has 15 residues. After removal of 0 bases from V and 6 bases from J, the junction contained 8 bases not matched to a gene. The DNA of the CDR3 is TGTGCCAGCAGCTTGGTTTACTCGACAGGGTCTGAAGCTTTCTTT. It is translated as CASSLVYSTGSEAFF.

The V and J genes are TRBV28 and TRBJ1-4; tentative D call: TRBD1 (6 bases). Trimming pared 7 bases from V and 4 bases from J, leaving 10 bases between. The length of the CDR3 is 13 residues. CDR1 is MDHEN and CDR2 is SYDVKM in the germline V gene. CDR3 residues: CASIGTNNEKLFF. The CDR3 DNA is TGTGCCAGCATCGGGACAAATAATGAAAAACTGTTTTTT.

This rearrangement joins TRBV23-1 to TRBJ2-1; D gene unclear. TRBV23-1 is an ORF; its function is uncertain. The CDR3 extends over 11 amino acids. Trimming stripped 0 bases from V and 12 bases from J, with 6 bases between. CDR3 DNA sequence: TGCGCCAGCAGTCAATCCCTTCCGCAGTTCTTC. This codes for CASSQSLPQFF.

For the CDR3, the DNA is TGTGCCAGCAGCATAGGGACGGTTTCCGATACGCAGTATTTT. Its protein is CASSIGTVSDTQYF. The chain has TRBV7-2 and TRBJ2-3; D possibly matches TRBD1 or TRBD2 (5 bases each). The V and J ends lost 5 bases and 6 bases respectively, with 15 bases between them. Germline assignment: CDR1 SGHTA and CDR2 FQGNSA. This CDR3 is built from 14 residues.

The rearrangement uses TRBV7-9 and TRBJ2-5; 11 bases are a match to TRBD2. The V gene end was trimmed by 5 bases and the J gene end by 5 bases; junction bases not matched to a gene: 10. The CDR3 covers 16 residues. Per germline, CDR1 SEHNR and CDR2 FQNEAQ (reference sequence). CDR3: CASSQGLAESIETQYF. The CDR3 nucleotides read TGTGCCAGCAGCCAGGGACTAGCGGAATCCATTGAGACCCAGTACTTC.

This clone was seen a few times. The chain employs TRBV5-6 and TRBJ2-7; TRBD1 aligns across 8 bases. CDR1 and CDR2 (germline): SGHDT, YYEEEE. Unmatched junction bases numbered 7, after V lost 4 bases and J lost 7 bases. This CDR3 is 13 amino acids long. The DNA for the CDR3 is TGTGCCAGCAGCCGAACAGGGGGAGGAGAGCAGTACGTC. This encodes CASSRTGGGEQYV.

The chain couples TRBV5-1 to TRBJ1-1, with 7 bases matching TRBD1. The CDR3 totals 13 residues. Germline V CDR1 and CDR2: SGHRS, YFSETQ. V lost 4 bases and J lost 8; bases outside the gene matches: 8. The CDR3 nucleotides are TGCGCCAGCAGCCTGGGACAGCAAAACGAAGCTTTCTTT. Translating gives CASSLGQQNEAFF.

The V and J genes are TRBV27 and TRBJ2-7; D is perhaps TRBD2 (5 bases). The V and J ends lost 2 bases and 4 bases respectively, with 12 bases between them. The CDR3 extends over 14 amino acids. Germline V gene sequence: CDR1 MNHEY, CDR2 SMNVEV (reference sequence). The CDR3, as DNA: TGTGCCAGCAGTTTACTGGGAGATAGATACGAGCAGTACTTC. Amino acid sequence: CASSLLGDRYEQYF.

This clone was observed many times. The chain is built from TRBV27 and TRBJ2-1; D call uncertain. CDR1 is MNHEY and CDR2 is SMNVEV in the germline V gene (reference sequence). This CDR3 comprises 15 residues. The V end was cut by 3 bases, the J end by 5 bases, with 14 bases between. For the CDR3, the DNA is TGTGCCAGCAGTTTCACTGGATCCTCTCACAATGAGCAGTTCTTC. Translating gives CASSFTGSSHNEQFF.

The chain carries TRBV4-3 and TRBJ2-5; 10 nucleotides agree with TRBD1. The assigned J gene may be wrong: the sequence end matches TRBJ2-7 better. The CDR3 has 16 amino acids. In germline, CDR1 is LGHNA, CDR2 YSLEER. CDR3 sequence reads: CASSVSGTGELYEQYF. CDR3 coding DNA: TGCGCCAGCAGCGTGTCCGGGACAGGGGAACTCTACGAGCAGTACTTC.

The table lists this clone with a few counts. J is TRBJ1-5 and V is TRBV5-6; D is possibly TRBD1 (5 bases). This CDR3 contains 15 residues. Germline values: CDR1 SGHDT, CDR2 YYEEEE. The V end lost 4 bases, the J end lost 2 bases, and 13 bases lay between the germline ends. In DNA, the CDR3 is TGTGCCAGCAGCCCCGGGAGGGGAGGCAATCAGCCCCAGCATTTT. Translating gives CASSPGRGGNQPQHF.